These 5 T cell receptor beta chains came from one sample sequenced in a study of shared clonotypes between healthy human individuals. Sequenced by immunoSEQ multiplex PCR; TCRdb stores in-frame clones only, minus some. The sample gives over a million clones, approximately 80% of which show up once; 0.5% to 0.65% is in the top ten. Sequenced material: memory CD4+ T cells from PBMCs. Subset meaning: CD45RA-negative fraction. The receptor set was obtained from a man aged 18 to 29 in good health. Some clones in this sample may be carry-over from other donors' samples.

This chain connects TRBV27 to TRBJ2-7, with D possibly being TRBD1 or TRBD2 (5 bases each). This CDR3 spans 17 amino acids. Germline CDR1 reads MNHEY; CDR2 reads SMNVEV (reference sequence). V was trimmed by 5 bases and J by 2 bases, leaving 22 bases between them. The CDR3 loop reads CASSRDGGSLPPYEQYF. The CDR3 DNA is TGTGCCAGCAGTCGGGACGGTGGGTCACTCCCACCCTACGAGCAGTACTTC.

The V call is TRBV28, the J call TRBJ2-1, with D possibly being TRBD1 or TRBD2 (5 bases each). Per the germline V gene, CDR1 is MDHEN and CDR2 is SYDVKM. The CDR3 runs to 17 residues. V was pared by 9 bases and J by 3 bases, with 24 bases between. The CDR3, as DNA: TGTGCCAGTACCCGACTCGTCAGGGCGAGGGTCTACAATGAGCAGTTCTTC. It is translated as CASTRLVRARVYNEQFF.

The V gene is TRBV7-2, the J gene TRBJ2-5; D not resolved. Germline CDR1 reads SGHTA; CDR2 reads FQGNSA. The CDR3 loop spans 14 amino acids. Trimming removed 6 bases from V and 5 bases from J, with 16 bases in between. The CDR3 DNA is TGTGCCAGCAGGTCACAATGGGATAGGGAGACCCAGTACTTC. Encoded protein: CASRSQWDRETQYF.

This clone was detected only a few times. V is TRBV6-5 and J is TRBJ1-2; D possibly corresponds to TRBD1 (5 bases). CDR3 size: 15 residues. V gave up 6 bases and J gave up 4 bases, with 18 bases separating them. Germline V gene data show CDR1 as MNHEY and CDR2 as SVGAGI. CDR3 region: CASSPSGTAIYGYTF. CDR3 sequence (DNA): TGTGCCAGCAGCCCATCCGGGACGGCGATCTATGGCTACACCTTC.

This chain links TRBV19 with TRBJ2-1, with D perhaps matching TRBD1 (5 bases). The CDR3 has 15 amino acids. V lost 3 bases to trimming and J lost 3 bases, with 12 bases between them. The germline CDR1 and CDR2 sequences are LNHDA and SQIVND (reference sequence). The CDR3 DNA follows: TGTGCCAGTAGTATGGGCAGGGCCCACTACAATGAGCAGTTCTTC. It is translated as CASSMGRAHYNEQFF.